Presented here are 8 T cell receptor beta chains from one specimen sequenced in a study of T cell responses to AZD1222 COVID-19 vaccine. Some clones are missing from TCRdb's copy, which holds only in-frame ones; the method was immunoSEQ multiplex PCR. The data contain tens of thousands of clones, over 75% of them seen just once; the ten biggest clones take up about 20%. Sequenced material: peripheral blood, taken on day 0 of AZD1222 vaccination. Source of these receptors: an adult in good health.

This clone was picked up a small number of times. The chain recombines TRBV5-4 with TRBJ2-7; D not certain. The V gene's germline CDR1 is SGHNT and CDR2 YYREEE (reference sequence). The CDR3 is 12 residues long. V dropped 3 bases and J dropped 2 bases, with 6 bases sitting between them. CDR3 residues: CASSSPTYEQYF. In DNA form, the CDR3 reads TGTGCCAGCAGCTCCCCAACCTACGAGCAGTACTTC.

This chain joins TRBV29-1 and TRBJ2-1, with D hard to call. This CDR3 contains 11 residues. Germline loops: CDR1 SQVTM, CDR2 ANQGSEA. V lost 5 bases to trimming and J lost 4 bases, with 6 bases between them. This CDR3 reads CSVHSYNEQFF. DNA of the CDR3: TGCAGCGTTCACAGTTACAATGAGCAGTTCTTC.

The chain is built from TRBV11-2 and TRBJ1-2; tentative D call: TRBD1 (5 bases). Trimming cost V 3 bases and J 6 bases, with 11 bases left between them. There are 13 residues in the CDR3. Germline V gene lookup returns CDR1 SGHAT and CDR2 FQNNGV. The chain's CDR3 is CASSLGPEDGYTF. CDR3 bases: TGTGCCAGCAGCTTGGGGCCGGAGGATGGCTACACCTTC.

The chain employs TRBV5-1 and TRBJ1-1; possibly TRBD1 for D (6 bases). V was pared by 4 bases and J by 3 bases, with 19 bases between. The CDR3 spans 16 residues. Germline CDR1 and CDR2: SGHRS and YFSETQ. The chain's CDR3 is CASSPAGVESYTEAFF. The CDR3 DNA is TGCGCCAGCAGCCCGGCAGGGGTTGAATCGTACACTGAAGCTTTCTTT.

This rearrangement joins TRBV7-8 to TRBJ1-1, with unresolved D. CDR1 and CDR2 (germline): SGHVS, FQNEAQ. V lost 5 bases and J lost 1, with 11 bases in between. CDR3 length: 14 residues. In DNA form, the CDR3 reads TGTGCCAGCAGCCCCGGGTCAGCGAACACTGAAGCTTTCTTT. Translated, it gives CASSPGSANTEAFF. The entire variable domain, with the rest obtained from reference TRBV7-8 and TRBJ1-1, is as follows: GAGVSQSPRYKVAKRGQDVALRCDPISGHVSLFWYQQALGQGPEFLTYFQNEAQLDKSGLPSDRFFAERPEGSVSTLKIQRTQQEDSAVYLCASSPGSANTEAFFGQGTRLTVV.

The V call is TRBV12-3 or TRBV12-4, the J call TRBJ1-1, with 7 nucleotides matching TRBD1. J lost 4 bases, V lost 10 bases, and 9 bases had no gene match. CDR3 length equals 13 residues. Written as DNA, the CDR3 is TGTGCCACCTCGACAGGGATAGCCACTGAAGCTTTCTTT. Amino acid sequence: CATSTGIATEAFF.

This rearrangement joins TRBV6-5 to TRBJ1-3; D is ambiguous. The CDR3 is 15 residues long. Per germline, CDR1 MNHEY and CDR2 SVGAGI. Deletions cut 7 bases from V and 0 bases from J, with 13 bases between. The CDR3 region is CASIASPGSGNTIYF. The DNA of the CDR3 is TGTGCCAGCATCGCATCTCCAGGCTCTGGAAACACCATATATTTT.

The chain has TRBV7-9 and TRBJ2-7; D possibly matches TRBD1 or TRBD2 (6 bases each). This CDR3 contains 12 residues. V gave up 4 bases and J gave up 7 bases, with 11 bases separating them. CDR1 and CDR2 from the germline V gene are SEHNR and FQNEAQ (reference sequence). CDR3 residues: CASSSGAREQYF. Written as DNA, the CDR3 is TGTGCCAGCAGCTCGGGGGCGCGGGAGCAGTACTTC. The entire variable domain, with the rest obtained from reference TRBV7-9 and TRBJ2-7, is as follows: DTGVSQNPRHKITKRGQNVTFRCDPISEHNRLYWYRQTLGQGPEFLTYFQNEAQLEKSRLLSDRFSAERPKGSFSTLEIQRTEQGDSAMYLCASSSGAREQYFGPGTRLTVT.